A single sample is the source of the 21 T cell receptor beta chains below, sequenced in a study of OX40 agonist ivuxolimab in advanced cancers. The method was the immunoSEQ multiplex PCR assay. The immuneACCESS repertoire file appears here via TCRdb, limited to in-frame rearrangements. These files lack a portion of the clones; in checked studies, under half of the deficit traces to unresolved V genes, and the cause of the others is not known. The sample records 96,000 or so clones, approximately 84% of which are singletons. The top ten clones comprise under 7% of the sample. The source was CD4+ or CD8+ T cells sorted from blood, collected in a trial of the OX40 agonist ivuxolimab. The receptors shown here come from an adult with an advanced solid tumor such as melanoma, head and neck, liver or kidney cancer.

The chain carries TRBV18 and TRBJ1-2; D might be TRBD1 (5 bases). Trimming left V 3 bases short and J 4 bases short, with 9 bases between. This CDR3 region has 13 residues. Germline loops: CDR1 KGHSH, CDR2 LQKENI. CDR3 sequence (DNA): TGTGCCAGCTCACCCTCTGGGGGCTATGGCTACACCTTC. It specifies CASSPSGGYGYTF.

This CDR3 reads CASSPVQGSNTEAFF. The CDR3 DNA is TGTGCCAGCTCACCGGTACAGGGGTCGAACACTGAAGCTTTCTTT. This chain uses TRBV18 with TRBJ1-1; 7 bases are a match to TRBD1. Germline-derived CDR1 and CDR2 are KGHSH and LQKENI. The V and J ends lost 3 bases and 1 base, in that order; junction bases with no gene match: 5. This CDR3 is 15 amino acids long. The full variable domain, its missing parts supplied by reference TRBV18 and TRBJ1-1, is NAGVMQNPRHLVRRRGQEARLRCSPMKGHSHVYWYRQLPEEGLKFMVYLQKENIIDESGMPKERFSAEFPKEGPSILRIQQVVRGDSAAYFCASSPVQGSNTEAFFGQGTRLTVV.

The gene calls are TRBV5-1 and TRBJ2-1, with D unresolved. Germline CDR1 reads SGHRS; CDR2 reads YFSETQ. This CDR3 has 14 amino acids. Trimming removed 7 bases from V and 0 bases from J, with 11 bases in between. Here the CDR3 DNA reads TGCGCCAGCCAAGACACTCGCTCCTACAATGAGCAGTTCTTC. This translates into CASQDTRSYNEQFF.

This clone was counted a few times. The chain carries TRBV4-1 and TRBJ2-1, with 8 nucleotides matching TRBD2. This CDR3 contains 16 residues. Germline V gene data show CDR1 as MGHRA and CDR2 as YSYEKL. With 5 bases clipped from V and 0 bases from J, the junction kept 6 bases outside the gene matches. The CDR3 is CASSYTSGGSYNEQFF. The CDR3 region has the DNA TGCGCCAGCAGCTATACTAGCGGAGGCTCCTACAATGAGCAGTTCTTC.

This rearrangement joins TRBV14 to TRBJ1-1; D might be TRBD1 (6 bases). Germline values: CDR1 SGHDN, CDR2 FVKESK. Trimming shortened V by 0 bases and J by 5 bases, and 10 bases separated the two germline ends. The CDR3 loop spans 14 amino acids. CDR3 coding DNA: TGTGCCAGCAGCCAAGATCACAGGGTAACTGAAGCTTTCTTT. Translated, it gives CASSQDHRVTEAFF. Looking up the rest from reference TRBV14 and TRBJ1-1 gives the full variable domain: EAGVTQFPSHSVIEKGQTVTLRCDPISGHDNLYWYRRVMGKEIKFLLHFVKESKQDESGMPNNRFLAERTGGTYSTLKVQPAELEDSGVYFCASSQDHRVTEAFFGQGTRLTVV.

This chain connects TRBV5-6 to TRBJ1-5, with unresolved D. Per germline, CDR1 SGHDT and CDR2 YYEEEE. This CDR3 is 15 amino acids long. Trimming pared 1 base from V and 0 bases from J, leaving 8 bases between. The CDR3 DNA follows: TGTGCCAGCAGCTTGAGTTCTCTTAGCAATCAGCCCCAGCATTTT. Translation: CASSLSSLSNQPQHF.

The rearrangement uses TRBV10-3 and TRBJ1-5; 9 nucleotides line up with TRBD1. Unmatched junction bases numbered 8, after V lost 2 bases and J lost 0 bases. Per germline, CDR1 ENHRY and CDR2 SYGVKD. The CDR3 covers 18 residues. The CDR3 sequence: CAISERGQGYYSNQPQHF. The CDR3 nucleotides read TGTGCCATCAGTGAGAGGGGACAGGGATACTATAGCAATCAGCCCCAGCATTTT.

CDR3 residues: CASSPSGQGGADTQYF. The CDR3 DNA is TGTGCCAGCTCACCATCCGGACAGGGAGGGGCAGATACGCAGTATTTT. This chain connects TRBV18 to TRBJ2-3; a possible D gene is TRBD1 (8 bases). Trimming took 2 bases from V and 4 from J, leaving 16 bases between them. Germline CDR1 KGHSH, CDR2 LQKENI. The CDR3 spans 16 residues.

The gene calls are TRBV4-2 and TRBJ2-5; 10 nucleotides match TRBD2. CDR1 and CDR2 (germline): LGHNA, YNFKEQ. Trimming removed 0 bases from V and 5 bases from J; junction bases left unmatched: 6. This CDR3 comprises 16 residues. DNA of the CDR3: TGTGCCAGCAGCCAAGACCCGGGACTAGCGCCTGAGACCCAGTACTTC. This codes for CASSQDPGLAPETQYF.

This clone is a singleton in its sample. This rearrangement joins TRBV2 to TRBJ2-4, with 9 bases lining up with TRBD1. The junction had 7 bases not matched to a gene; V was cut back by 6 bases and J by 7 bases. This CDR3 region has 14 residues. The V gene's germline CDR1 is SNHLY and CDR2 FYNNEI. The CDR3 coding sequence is TGTGCCAGCAGAGCTACAGGGGGCAGGAACATTCAGTACTTC. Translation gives CASRATGGRNIQYF.

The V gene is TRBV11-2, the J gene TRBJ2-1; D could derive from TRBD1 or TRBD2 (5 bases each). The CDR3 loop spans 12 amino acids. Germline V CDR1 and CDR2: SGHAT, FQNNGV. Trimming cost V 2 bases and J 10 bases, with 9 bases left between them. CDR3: CASSLREGEQFF. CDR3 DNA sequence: TGTGCCAGCAGCTTACGCGAGGGGGAGCAGTTCTTC.

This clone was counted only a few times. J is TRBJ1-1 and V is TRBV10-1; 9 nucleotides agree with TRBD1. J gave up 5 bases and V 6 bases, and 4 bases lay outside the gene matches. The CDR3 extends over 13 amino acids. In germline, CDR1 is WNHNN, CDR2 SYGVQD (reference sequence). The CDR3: CASRRDRETEAFF. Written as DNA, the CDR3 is TGCGCCAGCAGAAGGGACAGGGAGACTGAAGCTTTCTTT.

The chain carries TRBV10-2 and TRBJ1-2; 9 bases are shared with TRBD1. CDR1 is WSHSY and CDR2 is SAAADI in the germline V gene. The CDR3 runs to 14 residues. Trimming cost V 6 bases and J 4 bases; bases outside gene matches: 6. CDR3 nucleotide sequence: TGCGCCAGCAGCCGGACAGGGGATGGCTATGGCTACACCTTC. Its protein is CASSRTGDGYGYTF.

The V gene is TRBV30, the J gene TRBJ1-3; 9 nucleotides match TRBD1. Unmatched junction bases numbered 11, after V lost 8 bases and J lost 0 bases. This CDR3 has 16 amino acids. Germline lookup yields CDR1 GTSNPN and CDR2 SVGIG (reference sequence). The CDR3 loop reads CALRRDRVLSGNTIYF. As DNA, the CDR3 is TGTGCCCTGCGGCGGGACAGGGTACTCTCTGGAAACACCATATATTTT.

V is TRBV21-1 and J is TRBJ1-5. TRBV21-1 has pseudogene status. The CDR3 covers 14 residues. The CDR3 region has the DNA TGTGCCAGCAGCAAAGGGGACGGCAATCAGCCCCAGCATTTT. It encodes CASSKGDGNQPQHF.

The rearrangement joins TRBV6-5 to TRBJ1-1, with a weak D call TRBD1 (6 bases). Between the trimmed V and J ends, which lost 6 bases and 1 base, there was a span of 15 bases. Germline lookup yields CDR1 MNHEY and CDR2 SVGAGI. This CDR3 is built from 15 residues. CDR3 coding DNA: TGTGCCAGCAGCCCGCCCAAGGGGGGGAACACTGAAGCTTTCTTT. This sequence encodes CASSPPKGGNTEAFF.

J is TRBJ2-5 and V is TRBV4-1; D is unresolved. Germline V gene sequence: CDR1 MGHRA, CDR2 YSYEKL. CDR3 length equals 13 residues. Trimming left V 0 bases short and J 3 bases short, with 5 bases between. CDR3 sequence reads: CASSQDEEETQYF. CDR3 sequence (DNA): TGCGCCAGCAGCCAAGATGAGGAAGAGACCCAGTACTTC.

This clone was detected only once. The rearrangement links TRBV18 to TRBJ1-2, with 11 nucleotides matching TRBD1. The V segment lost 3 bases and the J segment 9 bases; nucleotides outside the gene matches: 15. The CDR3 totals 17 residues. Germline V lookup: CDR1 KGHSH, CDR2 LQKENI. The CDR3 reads CASSPWTGGAFGDSYTF. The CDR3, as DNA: TGTGCCAGCTCACCTTGGACAGGGGGCGCATTTGGGGACAGCTACACCTTC.

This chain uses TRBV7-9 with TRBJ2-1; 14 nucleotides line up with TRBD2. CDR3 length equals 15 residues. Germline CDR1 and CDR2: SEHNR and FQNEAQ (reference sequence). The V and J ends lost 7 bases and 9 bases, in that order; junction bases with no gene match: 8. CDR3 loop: CASIRTSGRIGEQFF. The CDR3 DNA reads TGTGCCAGCATCAGGACTAGCGGGAGGATAGGTGAGCAGTTCTTC.

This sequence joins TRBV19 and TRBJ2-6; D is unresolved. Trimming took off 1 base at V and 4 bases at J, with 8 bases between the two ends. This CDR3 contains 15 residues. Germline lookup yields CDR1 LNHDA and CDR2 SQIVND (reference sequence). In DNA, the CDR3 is TGTGCCAGTAGTATAGGGGGAACCGGGGCCAACGTCCTGACTTTC. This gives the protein CASSIGGTGANVLTF.

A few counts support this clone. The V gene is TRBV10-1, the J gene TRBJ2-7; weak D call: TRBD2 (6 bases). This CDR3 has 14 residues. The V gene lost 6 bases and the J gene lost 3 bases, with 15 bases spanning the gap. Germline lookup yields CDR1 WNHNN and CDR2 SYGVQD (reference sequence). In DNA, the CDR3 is TGCGCCAGCAGCGGAGCCCCCGGGAGCTACGAGCAGTACTTC. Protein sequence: CASSGAPGSYEQYF.